This T cell receptor (beta chain) emerged from a study of blood T cells in healthy people across ages. Regarding the study as a whole: Fewer expanded clones and more diversity marked long-lived versus aged donors. Estimated diversity that came from one million T cells was considered an underestimate. The study found TCR beta diversity correlated strongly with naive T cell percentage.

The CDR3 contains 15 residues. Germline-derived CDR1 and CDR2 are MNHNY and SVGAGI (reference sequence). The germline V and J ends were trimmed by 4 bases and 0 bases, with 13 bases remaining between them. A second PCR, run for roughly 7 to 11 cycles, used a sample-barcoded 5' primer plus a J-beta primer mix. MiXCR was run by TCRdb on the 5' RACE reads, yielding one entry per CDR3 protein. The table shows about 1.6 million distinct CDR3 sequences, with about 31% occurring only once. Collection of around 10 milliliters of peripheral blood was performed for each donor. The table lists this clonotype with a few counts. What it binds is unknown.

The chain combines TRBV6-6 with TRBJ2-7; D not resolved. The sample consisted of blood. The origin of this receptor is a woman in her twenties or thirties in good health. The CDR3 reads CASSFGEPTSYEQYF. The CDR3 nucleotides read TGTGCCAGCAGTTTCGGAGAACCTACCTCCTACGAGCAGTACTTC.